The following is a T cell receptor (beta chain) sequence with its context. CDR3 length: 13 amino acids. CDR1 and CDR2 from the germline V gene are SQVTM and ANQGSEA. V lost 7 bases and J lost 0; bases outside the gene matches: 4. This specimen comes from a study of blood T cells in healthy people across ages. Isolation recovered at least 6 million PBMCs from every sample. A second PCR of about 6 to 12 cycles used a sample-barcoded 5' primer and a J-beta primer mix. One entry per CDR3 protein results from TCRdb running MiXCR on the 5' RACE reads. The table records roughly 900,000 distinct CDR3 sequences, under 50% of them present only once.

This chain joins TRBV29-1 and TRBJ1-1, with 8 bases fitting TRBD1. This TCR was sampled from a man in his thirties or forties in good health. Material: blood. The CDR3 sequence is CSASDRVNTEAFF. CDR3 in DNA: TGCAGCGCCTCGGACAGGGTGAACACTGAAGCTTTCTTT.